This TCR beta chain was sequenced in a study of shared clonotypes between healthy human individuals. As for the study in general: For every donor, three CD4 naive, three CD4 memory, two CD8 naive and one CD8 memory plates were used. Overall study findings and caveats: What naive subsets generally showed was a larger estimated richness than memory subsets showed.

The CDR3 has 13 residues. The germline CDR1 and CDR2 sequences are MNHNY and SVGAGI (reference sequence). V was cut by 4 bases and J by 3 bases, with 10 bases left in between. Execution of the assay was at deep level. In the original workflow: Junction-only immunoSEQ data arrived without quality scores, meaning filtering differed. The protocol was immunoSEQ multiplex PCR, while the TCRdb copy is restricted to in-frame clones and leaves out a portion. The D gene and trimming were derived from the DNA, and the V and J assignments and clone size from that table. The table shows some 2,500,000 clones, with roughly 93% occurring only once. Concerning this clone: Its target is not known.

The chain has TRBV6-6 and TRBJ2-7; D unclear. The clonotype originates from a man younger than 30 in good health. Some clones in this sample may be carry-over from other donors' samples. Input material: naive CD4+ T cells from PBMCs. Subset denoted: CD45RA+ positively selected. The CDR3 here is CASSSPKVYEQYF. DNA of the CDR3: TGTGCCAGCAGTTCCCCCAAGGTCTACGAGCAGTACTTC.